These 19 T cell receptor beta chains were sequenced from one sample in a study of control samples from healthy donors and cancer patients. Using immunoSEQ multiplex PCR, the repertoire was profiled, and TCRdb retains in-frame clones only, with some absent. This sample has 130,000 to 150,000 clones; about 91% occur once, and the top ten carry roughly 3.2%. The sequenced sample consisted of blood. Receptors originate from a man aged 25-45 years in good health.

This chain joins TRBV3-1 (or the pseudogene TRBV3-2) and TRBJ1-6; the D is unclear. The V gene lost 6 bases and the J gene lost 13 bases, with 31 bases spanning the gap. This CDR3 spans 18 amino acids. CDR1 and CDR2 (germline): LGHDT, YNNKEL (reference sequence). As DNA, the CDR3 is TGTGCCAGCAGTCAACCTGTGACCGCGACCTCTATGGGGTCGCCCCTCCACTTT. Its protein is CASSQPVTATSMGSPLHF.

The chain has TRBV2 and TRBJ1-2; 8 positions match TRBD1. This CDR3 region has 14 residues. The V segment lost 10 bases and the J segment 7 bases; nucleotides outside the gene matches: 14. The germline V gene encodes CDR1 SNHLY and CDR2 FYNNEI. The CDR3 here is CATIGQGLSSGYTF. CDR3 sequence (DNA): TGTGCCACCATAGGACAGGGATTATCGAGTGGCTACACCTTC.

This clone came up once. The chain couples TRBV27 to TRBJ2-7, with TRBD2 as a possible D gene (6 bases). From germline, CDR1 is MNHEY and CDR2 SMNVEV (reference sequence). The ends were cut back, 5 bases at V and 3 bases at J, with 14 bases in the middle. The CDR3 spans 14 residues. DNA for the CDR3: TGTGCCAGCAGTAGGGTGGCGGGGAGCTACGAGCAGTACTTC. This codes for CASSRVAGSYEQYF.

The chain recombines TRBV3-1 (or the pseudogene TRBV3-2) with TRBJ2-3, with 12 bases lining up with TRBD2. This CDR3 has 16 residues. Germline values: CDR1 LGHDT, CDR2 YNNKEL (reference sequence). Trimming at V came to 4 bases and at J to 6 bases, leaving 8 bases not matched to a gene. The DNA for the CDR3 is TGTGCCAGCAGCCCTCGTGGACTAGCGGGGAGTGATACGCAGTATTTT. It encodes CASSPRGLAGSDTQYF.

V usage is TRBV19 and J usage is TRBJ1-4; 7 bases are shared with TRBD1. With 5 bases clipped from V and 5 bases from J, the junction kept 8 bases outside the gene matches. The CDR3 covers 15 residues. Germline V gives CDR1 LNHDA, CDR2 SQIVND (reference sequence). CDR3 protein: CASSYWEDRNEKLFF. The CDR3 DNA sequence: TGTGCCAGTAGTTATTGGGAGGACAGGAATGAAAAACTGTTTTTT.

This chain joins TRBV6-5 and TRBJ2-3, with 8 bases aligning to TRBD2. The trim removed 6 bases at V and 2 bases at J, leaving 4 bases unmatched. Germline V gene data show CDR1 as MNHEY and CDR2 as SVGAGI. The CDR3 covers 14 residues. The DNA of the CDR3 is TGTGCCAGCAGGACCGGGGGGGACACAGATACGCAGTATTTT. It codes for CASRTGGDTDTQYF.

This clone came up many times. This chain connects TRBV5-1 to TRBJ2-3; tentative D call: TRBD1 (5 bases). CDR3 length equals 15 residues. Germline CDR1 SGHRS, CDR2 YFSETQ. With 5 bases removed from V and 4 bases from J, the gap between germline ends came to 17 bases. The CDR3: CASRVGPGMADTQYF. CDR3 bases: TGCGCCAGCAGGGTGGGGCCTGGGATGGCAGATACGCAGTATTTT.

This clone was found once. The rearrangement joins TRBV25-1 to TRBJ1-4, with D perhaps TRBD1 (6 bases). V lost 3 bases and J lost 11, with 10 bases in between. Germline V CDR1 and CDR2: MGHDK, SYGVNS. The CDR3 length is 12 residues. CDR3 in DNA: TGTGCCAGCAGTGACCGACAGGCCAAACTGTTTTTT. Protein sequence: CASSDRQAKLFF.

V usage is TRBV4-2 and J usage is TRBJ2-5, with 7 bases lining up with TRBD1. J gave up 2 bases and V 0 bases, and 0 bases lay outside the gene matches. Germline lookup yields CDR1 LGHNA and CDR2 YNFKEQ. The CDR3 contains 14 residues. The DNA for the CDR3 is TGTGCCAGCAGCCAAGAGACAGGGCAAGAGACCCAGTACTTC. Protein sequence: CASSQETGQETQYF.

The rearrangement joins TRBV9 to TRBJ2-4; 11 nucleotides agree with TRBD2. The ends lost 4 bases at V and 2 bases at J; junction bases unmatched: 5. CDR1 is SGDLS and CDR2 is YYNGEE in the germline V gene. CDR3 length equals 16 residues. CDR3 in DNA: TGTGCCAGCAGCTCTAGCGGGGGGATCACCAAAAACATTCAGTACTTC. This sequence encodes CASSSSGGITKNIQYF.

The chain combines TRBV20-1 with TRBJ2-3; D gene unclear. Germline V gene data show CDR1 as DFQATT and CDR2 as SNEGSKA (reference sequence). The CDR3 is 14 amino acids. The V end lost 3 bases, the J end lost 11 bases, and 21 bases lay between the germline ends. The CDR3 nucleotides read TGCAGTGCTAGTTCTTTGGCCACCTATAGTTTGCAGTATTTT. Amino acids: CSASSLATYSLQYF.

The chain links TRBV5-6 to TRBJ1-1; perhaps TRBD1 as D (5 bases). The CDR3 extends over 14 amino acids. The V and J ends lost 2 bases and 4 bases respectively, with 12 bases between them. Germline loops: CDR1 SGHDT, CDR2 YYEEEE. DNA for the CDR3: TGTGCCAGCAGCTTTTACAGGCATTTCACTGAAGCTTTCTTT. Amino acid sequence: CASSFYRHFTEAFF.

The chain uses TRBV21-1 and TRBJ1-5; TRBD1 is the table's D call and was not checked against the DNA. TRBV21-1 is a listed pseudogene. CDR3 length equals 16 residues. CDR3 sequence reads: CASSKAQGQSIQPQHF. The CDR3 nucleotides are TGTGCCAGCAGCAAAGCGCAAGGACAGAGTATTCAGCCCCAGCATTTT.

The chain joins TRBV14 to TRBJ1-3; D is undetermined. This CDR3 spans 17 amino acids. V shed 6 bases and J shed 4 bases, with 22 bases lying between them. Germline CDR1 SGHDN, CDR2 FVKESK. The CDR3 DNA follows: TGTGCCAGCAGTAATATCAGAAATCCCCCTTCGGGAAACACCATATATTTT. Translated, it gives CASSNIRNPPSGNTIYF.

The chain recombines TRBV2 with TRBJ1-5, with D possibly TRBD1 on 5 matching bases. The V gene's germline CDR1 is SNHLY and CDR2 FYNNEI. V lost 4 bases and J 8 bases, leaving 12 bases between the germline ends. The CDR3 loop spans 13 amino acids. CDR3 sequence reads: CASSVGDREPQHF. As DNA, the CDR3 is TGTGCCAGCAGTGTGGGGGATAGGGAGCCCCAGCATTTT.

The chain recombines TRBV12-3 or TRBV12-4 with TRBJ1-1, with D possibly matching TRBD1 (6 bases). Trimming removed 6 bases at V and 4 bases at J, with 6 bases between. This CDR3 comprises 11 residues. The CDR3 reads CASSRGTEAFF. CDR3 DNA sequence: TGTGCCAGCAGCAGGGGCACTGAAGCTTTCTTT.

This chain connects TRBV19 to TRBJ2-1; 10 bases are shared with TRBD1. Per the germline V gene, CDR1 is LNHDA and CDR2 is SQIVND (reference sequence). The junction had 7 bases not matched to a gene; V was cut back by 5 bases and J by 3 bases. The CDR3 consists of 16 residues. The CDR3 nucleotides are TGTGCCAGTAGTCCACGAGGGACAGGGGACTACAATGAGCAGTTCTTC. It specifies CASSPRGTGDYNEQFF.

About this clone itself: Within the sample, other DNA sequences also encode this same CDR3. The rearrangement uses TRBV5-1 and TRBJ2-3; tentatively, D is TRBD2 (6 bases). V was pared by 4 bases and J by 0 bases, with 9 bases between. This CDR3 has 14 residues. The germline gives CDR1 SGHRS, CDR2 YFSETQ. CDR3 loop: CASSLGGSTDTQYF. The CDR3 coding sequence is TGCGCCAGCAGCCTGGGGGGAAGCACAGATACGCAGTATTTT.

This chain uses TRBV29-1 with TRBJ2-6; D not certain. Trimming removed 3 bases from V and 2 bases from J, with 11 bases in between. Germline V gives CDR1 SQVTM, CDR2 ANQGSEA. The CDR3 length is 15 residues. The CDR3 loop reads CSVEVRETGANVLTF. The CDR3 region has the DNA TGCAGCGTTGAGGTCAGAGAGACTGGGGCCAACGTCCTGACTTTC. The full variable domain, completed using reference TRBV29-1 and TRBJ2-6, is SAVISQKPSRDICQRGTSLTIQCQVDSQVTMMFWYRQQPGQSLTLIATANQGSEATYESGFVIDKFPISRPNLTFSTLTVSNMSPEDSSIYLCSVEVRETGANVLTFGAGSRLTVL.